One and the same sample provided the 21 T cell receptor beta chains below, sequenced in a study of blood T cell repertoires in COVID-19. Assay used: immunoSEQ multiplex PCR; TCRdb lists only in-frame clones, some missing. In the table there are approximately 130,000 clones, around 77% of which are singletons. Sequencing input: peripheral blood. The receptors originated from a human donor in a cohort sampled during active COVID-19.

The genes are TRBV6-2 or TRBV6-3 and TRBJ1-6; weak D call: TRBD1 (6 bases). The CDR3 extends over 21 amino acids. V was trimmed by 7 bases and J by 0 bases, leaving 28 bases between them. In germline, CDR1 is MNHEY, CDR2 SVGEGT. The CDR3 sequence is CASISSPTGTIKSSYNSPLHF. CDR3 nucleotides: TGTGCCAGCATTTCCTCACCCACCGGGACAATAAAAAGCTCCTATAATTCACCCCTCCACTTT.

V usage is TRBV6-2 or TRBV6-3 and J usage is TRBJ1-4; D perhaps matches TRBD1 (5 bases). The CDR3 length is 16 residues. With 0 bases removed from V and 6 bases from J, the gap between germline ends came to 14 bases. CDR1 and CDR2 (germline): MNHEY, SVGEGT. Here the CDR3 reads CASSYSGGKGDEKLFF. CDR3 in DNA: TGTGCCAGCAGTTACTCCGGAGGGAAAGGGGATGAAAAACTGTTTTTT.

This clone was detected only a few times. This sequence joins TRBV7-3 and TRBJ1-2, with TRBD1 identical over 11 bases. The CDR3 extends over 15 amino acids. The V gene end was trimmed by 5 bases and the J gene end by 4 bases; junction bases not matched to a gene: 6. CDR1 is SGHTA and CDR2 is FQGTGA in the germline V gene. CDR3 coding DNA: TGTGCCAGCAGCCCTGCTGGACAGGGGGCCTATGGCTACACCTTC. Protein sequence: CASSPAGQGAYGYTF.

The chain links TRBV5-1 to TRBJ2-2; TRBD2 agrees at 7 bases. The germline V gene has CDR1 SGHRS and CDR2 YFSETQ. This CDR3 region has 14 residues. V was clipped by 2 bases and J by 5 bases; unmatched bases: 3. Here the CDR3 DNA reads TGCGCCAGCAGCTTTACTAGCGCGACCGGGGAGCTGTTTTTT. Translation: CASSFTSATGELFF.

This sequence joins TRBV5-1 and TRBJ2-7, with a possible D match to TRBD2 (5 bases). V dropped 0 bases and J dropped 5 bases, with 9 bases sitting between them. The germline gives CDR1 SGHRS, CDR2 YFSETQ. This CDR3 has 13 amino acids. CDR3 residues: CASSLGGLNEQYF. The CDR3 DNA reads TGCGCCAGCAGCTTGGGAGGACTTAACGAGCAGTACTTC. Together with reference TRBV5-1 and TRBJ2-7, the CDR3 gives the full variable domain: KAGVTQTPRYLIKTRGQQVTLSCSPISGHRSVSWYQQTPGQGLQFLFEYFSETQRNKGNFPGRFSGRQFSNSRSEMNVSTLELGDSALYLCASSLGGLNEQYFGPGTRLTVT.

This sequence joins TRBV27 and TRBJ1-4; TRBD1 matches at 12 bases. J was trimmed by 5 bases and V by 5 bases; bases with no gene match: 21. CDR1 MNHEY and CDR2 SMNVEV come from the germline V gene (reference sequence). The CDR3 totals 21 residues. The DNA for the CDR3 is TGTGCCAGCAGTATCCGTCAGGGGACAGGGGGCCTCCCGAATAAAAATGAAAAACTGTTTTTT. Translated: CASSIRQGTGGLPNKNEKLFF.

This clone was counted a single time. The chain couples TRBV6-5 to TRBJ2-7; 9 bases align to TRBD1. Germline-derived CDR1 and CDR2 are MNHEY and SVGAGI. There are 15 residues in the CDR3. After removal of 0 bases from V and 4 bases from J, the junction contained 4 bases not matched to a gene. The CDR3 loop reads CASSYSTGGGYEQYF. CDR3 coding DNA: TGTGCCAGCAGTTACTCGACAGGGGGAGGTTACGAGCAGTACTTC.

V and J are TRBV3-1 (or the pseudogene TRBV3-2) and TRBJ2-5, with 8 bases that match TRBD1. The germline gives CDR1 LGHDT, CDR2 YNNKEL (reference sequence). Trimming cost V 4 bases and J 2 bases; bases outside gene matches: 6. The CDR3 runs to 15 residues. CDR3 region: CASSRTGRQQETQYF. In DNA form, the CDR3 reads TGTGCCAGCAGCCGGACAGGGCGTCAGCAAGAGACCCAGTACTTC.

The CDR3 coding sequence is TGTGCCAGCAGCTTATATGCAGGAACTGAAGCTTTCTTT. This sequence encodes CASSLYAGTEAFF. V and J are TRBV11-2 and TRBJ1-1; D is unclear. This CDR3 is 13 amino acids long. Trimming removed 2 bases from V and 5 bases from J, with 9 bases in between. Per germline, CDR1 SGHAT and CDR2 FQNNGV.

This chain links TRBV19 with TRBJ1-3; D might be TRBD1 (6 bases). This CDR3 is 14 amino acids long. The V gene lost 6 bases and the J gene lost 1 base, with 10 bases spanning the gap. Germline loops: CDR1 LNHDA, CDR2 SQIVND (reference sequence). This chain's CDR3 is CASRDSASGNTIYF. CDR3 bases: TGTGCCAGTAGGGACAGTGCTTCTGGAAACACCATATATTTT.

This sequence joins TRBV5-6 and TRBJ1-3; 7 positions agree with TRBD1. V was pared by 2 bases and J by 4 bases, with 9 bases of the junction left unmatched. CDR3 length: 16 amino acids. Looked up from germline, CDR1 is SGHDT and CDR2 is YYEEEE. Here the CDR3 reads CASSFRGLHSGNTIYF. Here the CDR3 DNA reads TGTGCCAGCAGCTTTAGGGGGCTTCACTCCGGAAACACCATATATTTT.

This chain connects TRBV6-5 to TRBJ1-1, with 9 bases aligning to TRBD1. V lost 5 bases and J lost 8; bases outside the gene matches: 6. This CDR3 has 13 amino acids. CDR1 is MNHEY, CDR2 SVGAGI, per germline. The CDR3 sequence: CASSNNRGLEAFF. The CDR3 DNA reads TGTGCCAGCAGTAACAACAGGGGGCTGGAAGCTTTCTTT.

This chain uses TRBV27 with TRBJ2-7; TRBD1 might be the D (6 bases). This CDR3 contains 14 residues. The germline V and J ends were trimmed by 2 bases and 4 bases, with 12 bases remaining between them. The germline CDR1 and CDR2 sequences are MNHEY and SMNVEV (reference sequence). The CDR3: CASSLGSRGYEQYF. The DNA for the CDR3 is TGTGCCAGCAGTTTAGGGTCCAGGGGATACGAGCAGTACTTC.

The rearrangement links TRBV3-1 (or the pseudogene TRBV3-2) to TRBJ2-2; 8 bases agree with TRBD2. From germline, CDR1 is LGHDT and CDR2 YNNKEL (reference sequence). The V segment lost 2 bases and the J segment 7 bases; nucleotides outside the gene matches: 9. The CDR3 sequence is 16 residues long. The CDR3 DNA reads TGTGCCAGCAGCCAACTTGGAGCGGGAGTGTTCGGGGAGCTGTTTTTT. This translates into CASSQLGAGVFGELFF.

This clone was detected once. The V and J genes are TRBV6-6 and TRBJ2-7; 7 bases map to TRBD1. Germline V CDR1 and CDR2: MNHNY, SVGAGI (reference sequence). The CDR3 length is 14 residues. After removal of 2 bases from V and 5 bases from J, the junction contained 6 bases not matched to a gene. This CDR3 is CASSYEQGRNEQYF. CDR3 bases: TGTGCCAGCAGTTACGAACAGGGGCGGAACGAGCAGTACTTC.

V is TRBV5-4 and J is TRBJ2-7; 12 bases map to TRBD1. Germline V gene sequence: CDR1 SGHNT, CDR2 YYREEE (reference sequence). J was trimmed by 2 bases and V by 3 bases; bases with no gene match: 15. This CDR3 region has 19 residues. The CDR3 DNA reads TGTGCCAGCAGCTGGGAGTTGGGACAGGGGGCGCCGGGTACCTACGAGCAGTACTTC. Encoded protein: CASSWELGQGAPGTYEQYF. Complete variable domain (other parts from reference TRBV5-4 and TRBJ2-7): ETGVTQSPTHLIKTRGQQVTLRCSSQSGHNTVSWYQQALGQGPQFIFQYYREEENGRGNFPPRFSGLQFPNYSSELNVNALELDDSALYLCASSWELGQGAPGTYEQYFGPGTRLTVT.

V usage is TRBV28 and J usage is TRBJ1-2; 12 bases agree with TRBD1. Germline assignment: CDR1 MDHEN and CDR2 SYDVKM. After removal of 2 bases from V and 4 bases from J, the junction contained 2 bases not matched to a gene. The CDR3 sequence is 15 residues long. The CDR3 DNA sequence: TGTGCCAGCAGTTTACTGGGACAGGGGGCCTATGGCTACACCTTC. The encoded protein is CASSLLGQGAYGYTF.

The rearrangement joins TRBV7-2 to TRBJ1-4; D is unclear. CDR3 length equals 15 residues. V was trimmed by 4 bases and J by 7 bases, leaving 16 bases between them. Germline-derived CDR1 and CDR2 are SGHTA and FQGNSA. In DNA form, the CDR3 reads TGTGCCAGCAGCTACCACCCAACGTCGGGTGAAAAACTGTTTTTT. It specifies CASSYHPTSGEKLFF. The full variable domain, its missing parts supplied by reference TRBV7-2 and TRBJ1-4, is GAGVSQSPSNKVTEKGKDVELRCDPISGHTALYWYRQSLGQGLEFLIYFQGNSAPDKSGLPSDRFSAERTGGSVSTLTIQRTQQEDSAVYLCASSYHPTSGEKLFFGSGTQLSVL.

This clone turned up a few times. CDR3 in DNA: TGCAGTGCTAGTAACAGCGGGGGGGCAGGCGAGCAGTACTTC. Translation gives CSASNSGGAGEQYF. The chain couples TRBV20-1 to TRBJ2-7, with 10 bases that match TRBD2. The junction had 8 bases not matched to a gene; V was cut back by 3 bases and J by 6 bases. Germline V CDR1 and CDR2: DFQATT, SNEGSKA (reference sequence). This CDR3 is built from 14 residues.

The rearrangement uses TRBV5-4 and TRBJ1-1; D remains ambiguous. The germline CDR1 and CDR2 sequences are SGHNT and YYREEE (reference sequence). Trimming cost V 0 bases and J 1 base, with 10 bases left between them. The CDR3 loop spans 15 amino acids. CDR3 coding DNA: TGTGCCAGCAGCTTGGAAGCTCGGGGGAACACTGAAGCTTTCTTT. Translation: CASSLEARGNTEAFF.

This chain connects TRBV28 to TRBJ1-6; 7 bases line up with TRBD1. Germline CDR1 is MDHEN and CDR2 is SYDVKM. J gave up 0 bases and V 6 bases, and 5 bases lay outside the gene matches. This CDR3 has 16 amino acids. The CDR3 region is CASSRDSLSYNSPLHF. The CDR3 bases are TGTGCCAGCAGCCGGGACAGCCTCTCCTATAATTCACCCCTCCACTTT.